The rows below give T cell receptor beta chains drawn from one sample of a study of Ad26.COV2.S vaccination and SARS-CoV-2 variants. Sequencing used immunoSEQ multiplex PCR; TCRdb keeps in-frame clones, though not all of them. The sample has around 450,000 clones, roughly nine tenths seen once; the top ten hold 1.7%. The sample consisted of peripheral blood, taken in a trial of Ad26.COV2.S vaccine versus placebo. These receptors came from a person aged 18 to 59 who received the Ad26.COV2.S COVID-19 vaccine or a placebo. CDR3s leave out the opening cysteine and the closing phenylalanine or tryptophan. A D gene is named only where the DNA matches it firmly.

J gene: TRBJ2-2; D gene: NA; V gene: TRBV7-2; CDR3 protein: ASSLAWETGELF
J gene: TRBJ2-6; D gene: NA; V gene: TRBV19; CDR3 protein: ASSPQSSGANVLT
J gene: TRBJ2-1; D gene: TRBD2; V gene: TRBV24-1; CDR3 protein: ATSSQPGTSEYNEQF
J gene: TRBJ1-6; D gene: NA; V gene: TRBV20-1; CDR3 protein: SASPALVASSYNSPLH
J gene: TRBJ1-3; D gene: NA; V gene: TRBV4-1; CDR3 protein: ASSQGQGVGNTIY
J gene: TRBJ1-2; D gene: TRBD1; V gene: TRBV7-9; CDR3 protein: ASRAGQGYGYT
J gene: TRBJ2-3; D gene: TRBD2; V gene: TRBV3-1/TRBV3-2; CDR3 protein: ASSRGLAGMTQY
J gene: TRBJ1-4; D gene: NA; V gene: TRBV7-2; CDR3 protein: ASSLARTRNEKLF
J gene: TRBJ2-3; D gene: TRBD2; V gene: TRBV18; CDR3 protein: ASSPGEGSTDTQY
J gene: TRBJ1-6; D gene: NA; V gene: TRBV5-8; CDR3 protein: ASSTVNSPLH
J gene: TRBJ1-3; D gene: NA; V gene: TRBV7-2; CDR3 protein: ASSFRQGNTIY
J gene: TRBJ1-5; D gene: NA; V gene: TRBV6-5; CDR3 protein: ASSYGSGGVQPQH
J gene: TRBJ2-2; D gene: NA; V gene: TRBV5-1; CDR3 protein: ASSLRQGSGELF
J gene: TRBJ2-1; D gene: NA; V gene: TRBV11-2; CDR3 protein: ASSPTPGGYYNEQF
J gene: TRBJ1-2; D gene: NA; V gene: TRBV5-1; CDR3 protein: ASSLDPGAGYGYT
J gene: TRBJ2-5; D gene: NA; V gene: TRBV12-3/TRBV12-4; CDR3 protein: ASSRSGLETQY
J gene: TRBJ1-4; D gene: NA; V gene: TRBV3-1/TRBV3-2; CDR3 protein: ASSQLGRENEKLF
J gene: TRBJ2-5; D gene: NA; V gene: TRBV28; CDR3 protein: ASSFGTQTEETQY
J gene: TRBJ2-3; D gene: TRBD2; V gene: TRBV5-8; CDR3 protein: ASSPRGTSGGSTDTQY
J gene: TRBJ1-2; D gene: NA; V gene: TRBV27; CDR3 protein: ASTPRPGARYGYT
J gene: TRBJ2-1; D gene: NA; V gene: TRBV14; CDR3 protein: ASSQNPAGEQF
J gene: TRBJ1-1; D gene: TRBD1; V gene: TRBV29-1; CDR3 protein: SAKEQGSGTEAF
J gene: TRBJ1-5; D gene: NA; V gene: TRBV27; CDR3 protein: ASSLDFTPNQPQH
J gene: TRBJ2-7; D gene: NA; V gene: TRBV30; CDR3 protein: AWSVRSRVYEQY
J gene: TRBJ2-2; D gene: NA; V gene: TRBV19; CDR3 protein: ASREKITGELF
J gene: TRBJ1-2; D gene: TRBD1; V gene: TRBV5-4; CDR3 protein: ASSSLKQGQGYT
J gene: TRBJ1-4; D gene: NA; V gene: TRBV5-1; CDR3 protein: ASTFSGSEKLF
J gene: TRBJ2-5; D gene: NA; V gene: TRBV30; CDR3 protein: AWSAVGPSGGETQY
J gene: TRBJ1-5; D gene: NA; V gene: TRBV6-6; CDR3 protein: ASSYATETQPQH
J gene: TRBJ2-7; D gene: TRBD2; V gene: TRBV15; CDR3 protein: ATSSLGGLAGYEQY
J gene: TRBJ2-3; D gene: TRBD2; V gene: TRBV4-3; CDR3 protein: ASSDRLAGSSTDTQY
J gene: TRBJ2-7; D gene: NA; V gene: TRBV6-6; CDR3 protein: ASSPKGDRAPGGEQY
J gene: TRBJ1-2; D gene: TRBD1; V gene: TRBV18; CDR3 protein: ASSPPGQGNYGYT
J gene: TRBJ1-3; D gene: NA; V gene: TRBV18; CDR3 protein: ASSPDGNTIY